This T cell receptor (beta chain) was recovered during a study of cytomegalovirus exposure and HLA in healthy donors. Regarding the study as a whole: Later work showed greater clonal expansion in HLA-associated TCR beta chains than in equally common others. In a later analysis, a missense DCLRE1C variant was linked to TCR beta V- and J-gene trimming. On later analysis, the bulk of CMV-associated TCR beta chains appeared to be HLA-restricted.

The PCR had 60 Vbeta and 13 Jbeta primers. Sequencing used immunoSEQ multiplex PCR; TCRdb keeps in-frame clones, though not all of them. The sample lists 150,000 to 200,000 clones; 65% to 85% were seen once. Those who donated were healthy bone marrow donors. As regards this clone: Its cognate antigen is unknown.

The CDR3 contains 15 residues. V gave up 6 bases and J gave up 4 bases, with 18 bases separating them. Germline lookup yields CDR1 MDHEN and CDR2 SYDVKM. Sample: PBMCs. The origin of this receptor is a male donor in good health and CMV-seropositive. The chain carries TRBV28 and TRBJ1-2; D is undetermined. The DNA of the CDR3 is TGTGCCAGCAGGACCATAGGAGGATACATCTATGGCTACACCTTC. Its translation is CASRTIGGYIYGYTF.